These 31 T cell receptor beta chains originate from one sample sequenced in a study of T cells in tumors after PD-1 blockade. The table came from immunoSEQ multiplex PCR; TCRdb's copy has only in-frame clones and leaves some out. The sample consists of fewer than 15,000 clones, 55% to 80% of them appearing once. The specimen comprised tumor tissue, sampled before anti-PD-1 treatment. The receptors here all came from a human donor with cutaneous squamous cell carcinoma.

V usage is TRBV15 and J usage is TRBJ2-3, with 7 bases aligning to TRBD1. CDR1 and CDR2 from the germline V gene are LNHNV and YYDKDF (reference sequence). The CDR3 totals 17 residues. Trimming at V came to 1 base and at J to 7 bases, leaving 14 bases not matched to a gene. The CDR3 loop is CATSRGRGRTFSNTQYF. Written as DNA, the CDR3 is TGTGCCACCAGCAGAGGAAGGGGGCGGACTTTCTCGAATACGCAGTATTTT.

The chain joins TRBV7-8 to TRBJ2-5; TRBD2 might be the D (5 bases). V shed 1 base and J shed 4 bases, with 10 bases lying between them. Per the germline V gene, CDR1 is SGHVS and CDR2 is FQNEAQ. The CDR3 contains 14 residues. CDR3 nucleotide sequence: TGTGCCAGCAGCTTAGGTCGGACTCTAGAGACCCAGTACTTC. Its protein product is CASSLGRTLETQYF.

J is TRBJ2-3 and V is TRBV4-2; tentative D call: TRBD2 (6 bases). Germline CDR1 is LGHNA and CDR2 is YNFKEQ. The CDR3 runs to 16 residues. V was pared by 5 bases and J by 0 bases, with 15 bases between. In DNA form, the CDR3 reads TGTGCCAGCAGCGACGGGACTTTAGCTAGCACAGATACGCAGTATTTT. It is translated as CASSDGTLASTDTQYF.

This CDR3 is CAIRGQGAGEQYF. CDR3 coding DNA: TGTGCCATCAGAGGACAGGGGGCTGGGGAGCAGTACTTC. The V gene is TRBV10-3, the J gene TRBJ2-7, with TRBD1 matching over 11 bases. This CDR3 spans 13 amino acids. The junction had 5 bases not matched to a gene; V was cut back by 6 bases and J by 7 bases. Germline assignment: CDR1 ENHRY and CDR2 SYGVKD.

The rearrangement uses TRBV9 and TRBJ1-2; no firm D call. Germline CDR1 reads SGDLS; CDR2 reads YYNGEE. Trimming left V 3 bases short and J 1 base short, with 10 bases between. The length of the CDR3 is 14 residues. This CDR3 is CASSAGDLNYGYTF. Written as DNA, the CDR3 is TGTGCCAGCAGCGCCGGAGACCTTAACTATGGCTACACCTTC.

The chain couples TRBV5-6 to TRBJ2-5, with D possibly being TRBD1 (5 bases). This CDR3 has 13 residues. Trimming removed 4 bases from V and 7 bases from J, with 14 bases in between. Germline V gene sequence: CDR1 SGHDT, CDR2 YYEEEE. This chain's CDR3 is CASSNRLLGTQYF. The DNA of the CDR3 is TGTGCCAGCAGCAACAGGCTTCTCGGGACCCAGTACTTC.

The CDR3 coding sequence is TGTGCCAGCAGCCGTCAACCAGGGACTAGCGGGCTGTACAATGAGCAGTTCTTC. It specifies CASSRQPGTSGLYNEQFF. The V call is TRBV11-3, the J call TRBJ2-1, with 12 bases fitting TRBD2. With 5 bases clipped from V and 4 bases from J, the junction kept 12 bases outside the gene matches. CDR3 length: 18 amino acids. Germline V CDR1 and CDR2: SGHNT, YENEEA. The full variable domain, in which reference TRBV11-3 and TRBJ2-1 provide the parts outside the CDR3, is EAGVVQSPRYKIIEKKQPVAFWCNPISGHNTLYWYLQNLGQGPELLIRYENEEAVDDSQLPKDRFSAERLKGVDSTLKIQPAELGDSAVYLCASSRQPGTSGLYNEQFFGPGTRLTVL.

V and J are TRBV27 and TRBJ2-1; D unresolved. With 1 base removed from V and 3 bases from J, the gap between germline ends came to 10 bases. The CDR3 extends over 15 amino acids. CDR1 is MNHEY and CDR2 is SMNVEV in the germline V gene (reference sequence). As DNA, the CDR3 is TGTGCCAGCAGTTTATTTGGGAATTACTACAATGAGCAGTTCTTC. As protein: CASSLFGNYYNEQFF.

V gene TRBV5-6 combines with J gene TRBJ2-2, with D possibly TRBD2 on 6 matching bases. The V end lost 1 base, the J end lost 7 bases, and 11 bases lay between the germline ends. Germline assignment: CDR1 SGHDT and CDR2 YYEEEE. The CDR3 extends over 14 amino acids. The CDR3 loop is CASSLTMRGGELFF. As DNA, the CDR3 is TGTGCCAGCAGCTTGACCATGCGGGGCGGGGAGCTGTTTTTT. The full variable domain, in which reference TRBV5-6 and TRBJ2-2 provide the parts outside the CDR3, is DAGVTQSPTHLIKTRGQQVTLRCSPKSGHDTVSWYQQALGQGPQFIFQYYEEEERQRGNFPDRFSGHQFPNYSSELNVNALLLGDSALYLCASSLTMRGGELFFGEGSRLTVL.

This clone turned up a few times. The V call is TRBV4-1, the J call TRBJ2-7, with TRBD1 identical over 8 bases. Trimming cost V 4 bases and J 2 bases; bases outside gene matches: 16. This CDR3 region has 18 residues. Germline lookup yields CDR1 MGHRA and CDR2 YSYEKL. In DNA, the CDR3 is TGCGCCAGCAGCCTCGGGACAGGCAGACTTCTCCTACCCTACGAGCAGTACTTC. Translating it yields CASSLGTGRLLLPYEQYF.

This clone occurred a few times. V gene TRBV27 combines with J gene TRBJ2-7; tentative D call: TRBD1 (6 bases). The germline V and J ends were trimmed by 8 bases and 5 bases, with 16 bases remaining between them. Per the germline V gene, CDR1 is MNHEY and CDR2 is SMNVEV (reference sequence). The length of the CDR3 is 13 residues. CDR3 nucleotide sequence: TGTGCCAGCGGACTTCAGGGGTTTCACGAGCAGTACTTC. Its protein product is CASGLQGFHEQYF.

This clone was detected only a few times. The chain carries TRBV28 and TRBJ2-7; tentative D call: TRBD1 (7 bases). The germline gives CDR1 MDHEN, CDR2 SYDVKM. This CDR3 region has 20 residues. V was clipped by 2 bases and J by 3 bases, with 29 bases between them. The CDR3, as DNA: TGTGCCAGCAGTTTAAAATATGTAGGGCAGGGGGGCAAACTATTCTACGAGCAGTACTTC. It translates to CASSLKYVGQGGKLFYEQYF.

The V call is TRBV5-1, the J call TRBJ2-5, with TRBD2 matching 8 bases. Germline assignment: CDR1 SGHRS and CDR2 YFSETQ. This CDR3 spans 16 amino acids. V was pared by 1 base and J by 6 bases, with 11 bases of the junction left unmatched. The CDR3 protein is CASSLSSGVASKTQYF. As DNA, the CDR3 is TGCGCCAGCAGCTTGAGTAGCGGGGTGGCCTCAAAGACCCAGTACTTC.

This clone was observed a single time. The rearrangement joins TRBV24-1 to TRBJ2-5; the D is unclear. Germline V gene lookup returns CDR1 KGHDR and CDR2 SFDVKD. This CDR3 region has 16 residues. V dropped 3 bases and J dropped 5 bases, with 18 bases sitting between them. The CDR3 bases are TGTGCCACCAGTGATGCATCACGAGCCTCATATGAGACCCAGTACTTC. It encodes CATSDASRASYETQYF.

The rearrangement links TRBV5-1 to TRBJ2-7; no reliable D call. Trimming shortened V by 0 bases and J by 3 bases, and 4 bases separated the two germline ends. The germline V gene encodes CDR1 SGHRS and CDR2 YFSETQ. The CDR3 runs to 12 residues. As DNA, the CDR3 is TGCGCCAGCAGCTTGGACCACTACGAGCAGTACTTC. Amino acid sequence: CASSLDHYEQYF.

This rearrangement joins TRBV9 to TRBJ2-2; 7 nucleotides align to TRBD1. The CDR3 extends over 15 amino acids. Germline V gene sequence: CDR1 SGDLS, CDR2 YYNGEE. V lost 7 bases, J lost 0 bases, and 6 bases stayed unmatched. CDR3 coding DNA: TGTGCCAGCGGTTTCGGGACAGCGAACACCGGGGAGCTGTTTTTT. It codes for CASGFGTANTGELFF.

The rearrangement joins TRBV7-8 to TRBJ2-7; D assignment may be TRBD1 or TRBD2 (6 bases each). CDR1 and CDR2 from the germline V gene are SGHVS and FQNEAQ. The V end lost 1 base, the J end lost 3 bases, and 13 bases lay between the germline ends. CDR3 length: 15 residues. As DNA, the CDR3 is TGTGCCAGCAGCTTAGTCTCGGGGGCAGTCTACGAGCAGTACTTC. It translates to CASSLVSGAVYEQYF.

The chain carries TRBV28 and TRBJ1-5, with unresolved D. The CDR3 extends over 15 amino acids. Germline assignment: CDR1 MDHEN and CDR2 SYDVKM. Trimming pared 6 bases from V and 0 bases from J, leaving 12 bases between. CDR3 in DNA: TGTGCCAGCAGAAGCCAGCTATATAGCAATCAGCCCCAGCATTTT. This encodes CASRSQLYSNQPQHF.

This chain connects TRBV27 to TRBJ2-6; possibly TRBD2 for D (5 bases). CDR3 size: 15 residues. The V gene lost 6 bases and the J gene lost 4 bases, with 13 bases spanning the gap. Looked up from germline, CDR1 is MNHEY and CDR2 is SMNVEV (reference sequence). As DNA, the CDR3 is TGTGCCAGCAGCCCTAGCTTCAACGGGGCCAACGTCCTGACTTTC. Protein product: CASSPSFNGANVLTF.

The rearrangement links TRBV14 to TRBJ2-1; 10 bases map to TRBD2. This CDR3 comprises 15 residues. V trimming: 5 bases; J trimming: 3 bases; junction bases outside the gene matches: 4. Germline lookup yields CDR1 SGHDN and CDR2 FVKESK. The CDR3 is CASSVLAGDYNEQFF. The DNA for the CDR3 is TGTGCCAGCAGCGTGCTAGCGGGGGACTACAATGAGCAGTTCTTC.

Points on this clone: A junction boundary mismatches the germline segment, possibly from a read error. The same CDR3 is also encoded by other DNA sequences in this sample. The chain joins TRBV6-6 to TRBJ2-7; D not certain. CDR3 length: 12 amino acids. From germline, CDR1 is MNHNY and CDR2 SVGAGI (reference sequence). CDR3 amino acids: CASRTEAYEQYF. Written as DNA, the CDR3 is TGTGCCAGTCGGACCGAAGCCTACGAGCAATACTTC.

The gene calls are TRBV19 and TRBJ2-5, with 8 bases matching TRBD2. V lost 0 bases, J lost 1 base, and 1 base stayed unmatched. The CDR3 loop spans 15 amino acids. Germline lookup yields CDR1 LNHDA and CDR2 SQIVND (reference sequence). DNA of the CDR3: TGTGCCAGTAGTATAGATCGGGGGGGCCAAGAGACCCAGTACTTC. It yields the protein CASSIDRGGQETQYF.

This clone was seen just once. V gene TRBV10-3 combines with J gene TRBJ2-7; D possibly corresponds to TRBD2 (6 bases). V was pared by 5 bases and J by 0 bases, with 14 bases between. Germline V gene lookup returns CDR1 ENHRY and CDR2 SYGVKD. The CDR3 extends over 15 amino acids. For the CDR3, the DNA is TGTGCCATCAGTACTACCGGGACTCCCTCCTACGAGCAGTACTTC. It is translated as CAISTTGTPSYEQYF.

This clone was counted between two and nine times. The V call is TRBV7-2, the J call TRBJ1-5; D ambiguous. The CDR3 contains 13 residues. V gave up 10 bases and J gave up 7 bases, with 17 bases separating them. The germline V gene encodes CDR1 SGHTA and CDR2 FQGNSA. Here the CDR3 DNA reads TGTGCCACCGGGAGAGAAAAATGGCAGCCCCAGCATTTT. Its translation: CATGREKWQPQHF.

This rearrangement joins TRBV7-9 to TRBJ1-1; D might be TRBD1 (5 bases). Germline CDR1 reads SEHNR; CDR2 reads FQNEAQ (reference sequence). Trimming shortened V by 6 bases and J by 4 bases, and 12 bases separated the two germline ends. The CDR3 is 13 amino acids. The CDR3 protein is CASSPKGTTEAFF. The CDR3 DNA sequence: TGTGCCAGCAGTCCAAAGGGGACCACTGAAGCTTTCTTT.

The chain carries TRBV27 and TRBJ2-7, with no clear D. CDR1 MNHEY and CDR2 SMNVEV come from the germline V gene (reference sequence). The CDR3 has 10 residues. Between the trimmed V and J ends, which lost 5 bases and 5 bases, there was a span of 4 bases. Here the CDR3 DNA reads TGTGCCAGCAGTCTCAACGAGCAGTACTTC. Protein: CASSLNEQYF.

The CDR3 here is CASSTGQGARDEQFF. The CDR3 nucleotides read TGTGCCAGCAGCACCGGACAGGGGGCCAGGGATGAGCAGTTCTTC. The genes are TRBV5-8 and TRBJ2-1; 11 bases are a match to TRBD1. Losses at the gene ends were 4 bases for V and 8 bases for J; bases not matched to a gene: 8. Per the germline V gene, CDR1 is SGHTS and CDR2 is YDEGEE. The CDR3 runs 15 residues.

The genes are TRBV29-1 and TRBJ2-1; TRBD2 agrees at 9 bases. Germline CDR1 and CDR2: SQVTM and ANQGSEA. The CDR3 loop spans 13 amino acids. With V trimmed by 5 bases and J by 8 bases, 7 bases remained unmatched. The CDR3 reads CSVLAGYRDEQFF. CDR3 DNA sequence: TGCAGCGTTCTAGCGGGATATCGGGATGAGCAGTTCTTC.

The rearrangement joins TRBV11-3 to TRBJ2-7, with 12 bases identical to TRBD1. Germline trimming cut 2 bases from V and 6 bases from J; bases unmatched to any gene: 14. CDR1 and CDR2 from the germline V gene are SGHNT and YENEEA. This CDR3 is 18 amino acids long. CDR3 DNA sequence: TGTGCCAGCAGCTTATATTTAAGGCGGGACAGGGGGCGAGGCGAGCAGTACTTC. Protein: CASSLYLRRDRGRGEQYF.

This clone came up a few times. This chain connects TRBV11-3 to TRBJ1-2; TRBD1 aligns across 12 bases. Germline values: CDR1 SGHNT, CDR2 YENEEA. There are 19 residues in the CDR3. After removal of 4 bases from V and 5 bases from J, the junction contained 17 bases not matched to a gene. The CDR3, as DNA: TGTGCCAGCAGCTCCCCCCCCGGGACAGGGGGCCCGAGGGCTTATGGCTACACCTTC. Residues: CASSSPPGTGGPRAYGYTF.

In this sample, this clone turned up once. This sequence joins TRBV5-1 and TRBJ2-1; D might be TRBD1 or TRBD2, each matching 5 bases. Trimming removed 0 bases at V and 6 bases at J, with 22 bases between. Germline-derived CDR1 and CDR2 are SGHRS and YFSETQ. This CDR3 is built from 18 residues. This CDR3 reads CASSLVLASQIGANEQFF. The CDR3 nucleotides are TGCGCCAGCAGCTTGGTATTGGCTAGCCAAATAGGGGCCAATGAGCAGTTCTTC.